This T cell receptor (beta chain) was profiled in a study of shared clonotypes between healthy human individuals. Overall study results and limits: Apart from blood, nothing was sampled; tissue repertoires likely differ.

The germline V and J ends were trimmed by 5 bases and 8 bases, with 15 bases remaining between them. Per the germline V gene, CDR1 is MNHNY and CDR2 is SVGAGI (reference sequence). The CDR3 spans 13 residues. As regards this clone: The antigen remains unidentified.

TCRdb's copy holds only in-frame clones and misses some; the assay was immunoSEQ multiplex PCR. The repertoire holds over a million clones, with approximately 78% as singletons. The clonotype was recovered from a young man in good health. Some clones in this sample may be carry-over from other donors' samples. The specimen was memory CD4+ T cells from PBMCs. Regarding subset: CD45RA-negative fraction. The chain recombines TRBV6-6 with TRBJ1-1; D unresolved. The CDR3 DNA reads TGTGCCAGCAGTCCGTCAGGCAGCGGGGAAGCTTTCTTT. Residues: CASSPSGSGEAFF.